This T cell receptor beta chain originates from a study of T cell responses to AZD1222 COVID-19 vaccine. The CDR3 consists of 16 residues. The V and J ends lost 0 bases and 5 bases, in that order; junction bases with no gene match: 5. The germline CDR1 and CDR2 sequences are SGDLS and YYNGEE. Clones were read by immunoSEQ multiplex PCR, and TCRdb kept only the in-frame ones, dropping some. Among approximately 180,000 clones listed, about 89% were seen once. V gene TRBV9 combines with J gene TRBJ2-1; 10 bases agree with TRBD2. This TCR came from an adult in good health. The sample here was peripheral blood, taken on day 0 of AZD1222 vaccination. CDR3 sequence (DNA): TGTGCCAGCAGCGTAGGATCTAGCGGGAGACACAATGAGCAGTTCTTC. This gives the protein CASSVGSSGRHNEQFF.